The rows below give T cell receptor beta chains drawn from one sample of a study of blood T cell repertoires in COVID-19. Here immunoSEQ multiplex PCR was the method, and the copy in TCRdb shows in-frame clones only, minus some. This table holds approximately 70,000 clones, around 91% found once. The source material was peripheral blood. The receptors derive from a human donor in a cohort sampled during active COVID-19. The conserved cysteine and the conserved F or W are not part of the CDR3 here. Each record gives: CDR3 length, V gene, J gene, CDR3 protein.

>12|TRBV6-2/TRBV6-3|TRBJ1-5
ASSYSGSDQPQH
>12|TRBV21-1|TRBJ1-4
ASSNAGGGEKLF
>12|TRBV9|TRBJ1-2
ASSVEGHPYGYT
>12|TRBV5-4|TRBJ2-7
ASSSGLAGGEQY
>12|TRBV18|TRBJ2-7
ASSPTSGDFEQY
>15|TRBV11-2|TRBJ2-7
ASSLWGTGGYEYEQY
>13|TRBV4-1|TRBJ1-1
ASSQAGRGRAEAF
>14|TRBV7-2|TRBJ2-7
ASSPRYILTPYEQY
>12|TRBV9|TRBJ2-1
ASSISTSGGEQF
>12|TRBV27|TRBJ2-7
ASRPSGPAHEQY
>13|TRBV11-2|TRBJ1-6
ASSSRGENNSPLH
>12|TRBV10-3|TRBJ1-5
AISPGQSNQPQH
>13|TRBV5-6|TRBJ1-6
ASSYGTGTFSPLH
>10|TRBV19|TRBJ2-7
ASGQGSYEQY
>11|TRBV11-3|TRBJ1-1
ASSLEGTSSPT
>13|TRBV2|TRBJ1-3
ASREDSSSGNTIY
>13|TRBV5-1|TRBJ1-1
ASSFSTQLNTEAF
>11|TRBV30|TRBJ1-5
AWSDRGNQPQH
>13|TRBV30|TRBJ1-2
AWSGGGRSNYGYT
>15|TRBV24-1|TRBJ1-3
ATPWTGPHFSGNTIY
>12|TRBV28|TRBJ2-7
ASSSGTDYYEQY
>11|TRBV11-2|TRBJ1-1
ASSLAPGQEAF
>14|TRBV11-2|TRBJ2-7
ASSRHRGVSSYEQY
>15|TRBV11-2|TRBJ1-1
ASSFPLRDRGNTEAF
>12|TRBV19|TRBJ1-5
ASSRGPSNQPQH
>12|TRBV2|TRBJ2-7
ASSEAGTSAEQY
>12|TRBV28|TRBJ2-7
ASSLAKTGEEQY
>12|TRBV6-5|TRBJ1-2
ASSKRGGITGYT
>11|TRBV27|TRBJ1-1
ASSLSSATGAF
>12|TRBV6-5|TRBJ2-7
ASSPGGRSYEQY
>11|TRBV7-9|TRBJ2-3
ASSPRNTDTQY
>14|TRBV11-2|TRBJ2-7
ASMPLGWGLAGEQY
>9|TRBV19|TRBJ2-7
ASSIDREQY
>14|TRBV11-2|TRBJ2-2
ASSLGRRGLPGELF
>13|TRBV4-2|TRBJ1-4
ASSQIQGDDEKLF
>11|TRBV12-3/TRBV12-4|TRBJ2-7
ASSKTGLGEQY
>12|TRBV6-5|TRBJ1-6
ASSAGPYNSPLH
>14|TRBV4-2|TRBJ2-1
ASSQDIPSQALGQF
>14|TRBV6-5|TRBJ1-4
ASSYGTGNTNEKLF
>11|TRBV9|TRBJ1-1
ASRPGTGDKAF
>10|TRBV21-1|TRBJ1-5
ASSQKGGPQH
>11|TRBV12-5|TRBJ2-7
ASGLSLSYEQY
>11|TRBV10-1|TRBJ1-1
ASSQGSNTEAF